One sample yielded the 23 T cell receptor beta chains listed below, sequenced in a study of type 1 regulatory T cells. One entry per CDR3 protein results from TCRdb running MiXCR on the reads. Of tens of thousands of distinct CDR3 sequences detected, approximately 60% appear once; the ten largest clones hold 1.5% to 2%. These receptors have no known antigen. The source material was cultured non-Tr1 T cells, either the whole culture or a sorted T cell fraction (not recorded which). All receptors come from a human donor in good health.

Ten or more counts support this clonotype. The V gene is TRBV5-1, the J gene TRBJ2-1, with 13 bases that match TRBD2. Germline CDR1 reads SGHRS; CDR2 reads YFSETQ. V shed 4 bases and J 7 bases; nucleotides not matched to a gene: 11. The CDR3 extends over 17 amino acids. The CDR3 loop is CASSIDRLAGGSNEQFF. The CDR3 DNA is TGCGCCAGCAGCATTGACAGACTAGCGGGAGGATCGAATGAGCAGTTCTTC.

This clonotype was observed a handful of times. This chain connects TRBV4-1 to TRBJ1-3; unclear D gene. Trimming took off 2 bases at V and 0 bases at J, with 8 bases between the two ends. Germline V CDR1 and CDR2: MGHRA, YSYEKL. This CDR3 has 15 amino acids. CDR3 bases: TGCGCCAGCAGCCAAATCTGGGGCTCTGGAAACACCATATATTTT. Amino acid sequence: CASSQIWGSGNTIYF.

This chain uses TRBV5-4 with TRBJ2-2; D is unclear. Germline loops: CDR1 SGHNT, CDR2 YYREEE (reference sequence). Trimming left V 4 bases short and J 1 base short, with 11 bases between. The CDR3 is 15 amino acids. The CDR3 sequence is CASSPGQRNTGELFF. CDR3 DNA: TGTGCCAGCAGCCCGGGTCAGAGGAACACCGGGGAGCTGTTTTTT.

The genes are TRBV5-1 and TRBJ2-7; D call uncertain. Trimming left V 2 bases short and J 3 bases short, with 9 bases between. The CDR3 is made up of 13 amino acids. In germline, CDR1 is SGHRS, CDR2 YFSETQ. CDR3 in amino acids: CASSFDGVYEQYF. DNA of the CDR3: TGCGCCAGCAGCTTCGACGGAGTCTACGAGCAGTACTTC.

For this clonotype: This may be a read error: a much more frequent sequence differs by one nucleotide. Given the absence of the conserved phenylalanine or tryptophan at the CDR3 end, a read error is likely. This rearrangement joins TRBV5-1 to TRBJ2-5; D call uncertain. The CDR3 consists of 12 residues. Germline V gives CDR1 SGHRS, CDR2 YFSETQ. Trimming shortened V by 2 bases and J by 1 base, and 3 bases separated the two germline ends. CDR3: CASSFTQETQYL. CDR3 nucleotides: TGCGCCAGCAGCTTCACCCAAGAGACCCAGTACTTG.

This chain uses TRBV2 with TRBJ1-5; no clear D gene. V was cut by 1 base and J by 5 bases, with 6 bases left in between. The CDR3 has 13 amino acids. Germline assignment: CDR1 SNHLY and CDR2 FYNNEI. The CDR3 sequence: CASSEEADQPQHF. The CDR3, as DNA: TGTGCCAGCAGTGAAGAAGCAGATCAGCCCCAGCATTTT. The full variable domain, completed using reference TRBV2 and TRBJ1-5, is EPEVTQTPSHQVTQMGQEVILRCVPISNHLYFYWYRQILGQKVEFLVSFYNNEISEKSEIFDDQFSVERPDGSNFTLKIRSTKLEDSAMYFCASSEEADQPQHFGDGTRLSIL.

A few counts support this clonotype. The chain uses TRBV20-1 and TRBJ2-7; TRBD2 agrees at 10 bases. CDR1 is DFQATT and CDR2 is SNEGSKA in the germline V gene (reference sequence). The CDR3 contains 14 residues. This chain's CDR3 is CSPVAGGQSDEQYF. In nucleotides, the CDR3 is TGCAGCCCAGTAGCGGGAGGCCAGAGCGACGAGCAGTACTTC.

The V and J genes are TRBV29-1 and TRBJ1-6, with D perhaps matching TRBD1 (6 bases). Germline V gene data show CDR1 as SQVTM and CDR2 as ANQGSEA. Trimming stripped 0 bases from V and 9 bases from J, with 21 bases between. CDR3 length: 17 amino acids. In DNA form, the CDR3 reads TGCAGCGTTGAAGATCTCGAGGCGGGGACATGTTTTTCACCCCTCCACTTT. Its translation: CSVEDLEAGTCFSPLHF.

This clonotype was found a few times. The chain carries TRBV12-5 and TRBJ2-3; tentative D call: TRBD1 (5 bases). CDR1 and CDR2 from the germline V gene are LGHNT and FRNRAP. Trimming removed 1 base at V and 10 bases at J, with 12 bases between. The CDR3 extends over 13 amino acids. For the CDR3, the DNA is TGTGCTAGTGGTTTGGAGCCAGGGTCTTCGCAGTATTTT. Translation: CASGLEPGSSQYF.

The chain carries TRBV7-8 and TRBJ1-5; perhaps TRBD1 as D (5 bases). Germline CDR1 reads SGHVS; CDR2 reads FQNEAQ. With 1 base removed from V and 5 bases from J, the gap between germline ends came to 15 bases. This CDR3 comprises 16 residues. The CDR3 here is CASSLGAGSWDQPQHF. The CDR3 nucleotides are TGTGCCAGCAGCTTAGGGGCAGGGTCGTGGGATCAGCCCCAGCATTTT.

The chain links TRBV6-1 to TRBJ2-7; D possibly matches TRBD1 or TRBD2 (7 bases each). The germline CDR1 and CDR2 sequences are MNHNS and SASEGT. This CDR3 has 15 amino acids. V was shortened by 6 bases and J by 4 bases, with 19 bases between the two germline ends. In DNA, the CDR3 is TGTGCCAGCAGCTCACCCAGGGGGGGAACTTACGAGCAGTACTTC. Protein sequence: CASSSPRGGTYEQYF.

The chain combines TRBV7-8 with TRBJ1-2, with TRBD1 matching 8 bases. The V gene end was trimmed by 5 bases and the J gene end by 8 bases; junction bases not matched to a gene: 4. This CDR3 comprises 12 residues. CDR1 SGHVS and CDR2 FQNEAQ come from the germline V gene. The CDR3 region is CASSQDRDGYTF. The CDR3 DNA is TGTGCCAGCAGCCAGGACAGGGACGGCTACACCTTC.

The chain carries TRBV7-2 and TRBJ2-1; 11 bases are a match to TRBD2. This CDR3 has 15 amino acids. The germline V gene has CDR1 SGHTA and CDR2 FQGNSA. After removal of 1 base from V and 8 bases from J, the junction contained 4 bases not matched to a gene. Here the CDR3 reads CASSLVVAGGHEQFF. CDR3 nucleotide sequence: TGTGCCAGCAGCTTAGTGGTAGCGGGAGGGCATGAGCAGTTCTTC.

This clonotype turned up a few times. V usage is TRBV12-3 or TRBV12-4 and J usage is TRBJ2-1; D not resolved. Trimming pared 5 bases from V and 6 bases from J, leaving 8 bases between. The CDR3 contains 12 residues. The CDR3: CASSRRSNEQFF. CDR3 coding DNA: TGTGCCAGCAGTCGAAGGAGCAATGAGCAGTTCTTC.

This clonotype was detected only a few times. The chain joins TRBV29-1 to TRBJ2-7, with a weak D call TRBD2 (5 bases). CDR3 length equals 14 residues. Germline-derived CDR1 and CDR2 are SQVTM and ANQGSEA. V lost 4 bases and J 2 bases, leaving 15 bases between the germline ends. CDR3 sequence: CSVGREGRPYEQYF. As DNA, the CDR3 is TGCAGCGTTGGCCGGGAAGGCCGCCCCTACGAGCAGTACTTC.

This rearrangement joins TRBV4-2 to TRBJ1-5; the D gene is possibly TRBD1 (6 bases). The CDR3 is 18 amino acids. V was cut by 1 base and J by 4 bases, with 20 bases left in between. Germline values: CDR1 LGHNA, CDR2 YNFKEQ. This CDR3 reads CASSQVWIRTGKNQPQHF. In DNA form, the CDR3 reads TGTGCCAGCAGCCAAGTGTGGATCCGAACAGGGAAGAATCAGCCCCAGCATTTT.

The V gene is TRBV2, the J gene TRBJ2-7; 8 bases map to TRBD1. V lost 6 bases, J lost 4 bases, and 11 bases stayed unmatched. CDR1 SNHLY and CDR2 FYNNEI come from the germline V gene. The CDR3 is 15 residues long. CDR3 nucleotides: TGTGCCAGCAGACGGCCAGGACAGGGACGATACGAGCAGTACTTC. This translates into CASRRPGQGRYEQYF.

The V call is TRBV20-1, the J call TRBJ1-6; 7 bases align to TRBD1. The CDR3 runs to 14 residues. V trimming: 3 bases; J trimming: 5 bases; junction bases outside the gene matches: 4. Germline CDR1 is DFQATT and CDR2 is SNEGSKA (reference sequence). The CDR3 DNA follows: TGCAGTGCTAGCCGGACAGGCGATAATTCACCCCTCCACTTT. Translated, it gives CSASRTGDNSPLHF.

The chain carries TRBV28 and TRBJ2-1, with 10 bases identical to TRBD2. The CDR3 runs to 18 residues. In germline, CDR1 is MDHEN, CDR2 SYDVKM. The V and J ends lost 0 bases and 8 bases, in that order; junction bases with no gene match: 13. CDR3 sequence reads: CASSLWATASGSRDEQFF. CDR3 sequence (DNA): TGTGCCAGCAGTTTATGGGCCACGGCTAGCGGGAGTAGGGATGAGCAGTTCTTC.

This clonotype was counted between two and nine times. CDR3 sequence (DNA): TGTGCCACCAGCAGAGATACCACTAGGGATAAAGAGCAGTTCTTC. Its protein is CATSRDTTRDKEQFF. The gene calls are TRBV15 and TRBJ2-1; possibly TRBD2 for D (5 bases). The CDR3 extends over 15 amino acids. Trimming took off 0 bases at V and 10 bases at J, with 16 bases between the two ends. Germline V CDR1 and CDR2: LNHNV, YYDKDF (reference sequence).

J is TRBJ2-3 and V is TRBV27; 8 bases map to TRBD2. The CDR3 is 16 amino acids. Germline V CDR1 and CDR2: MNHEY, SMNVEV (reference sequence). The J segment lost 1 base and the V segment lost 2 bases, leaving 5 bases of the junction unmatched. The CDR3 DNA reads TGTGCCAGCAGTTTAAGGACTAGCCGAGGCACAGATACGCAGTATTTT. Its translation is CASSLRTSRGTDTQYF.

This chain uses TRBV4-1 with TRBJ1-4; weak D call: TRBD1 (5 bases). CDR3 length: 16 amino acids. The germline V gene encodes CDR1 MGHRA and CDR2 YSYEKL. The V end was cut by 0 bases, the J end by 13 bases, with 21 bases between. CDR3 residues: CASSQDRAGRWGGLFF. The CDR3 coding sequence is TGCGCCAGCAGCCAAGATCGGGCCGGGAGGTGGGGGGGACTGTTTTTT.

CDR3 nucleotide sequence: TGTGCCAGCAGTCTGGTAGCGGGAGGGCCTACGTGGGGGGAGCTGTTTTTT. It yields the protein CASSLVAGGPTWGELFF. V usage is TRBV6-6 and J usage is TRBJ2-2, with 11 positions matching TRBD2. After removal of 5 bases from V and 8 bases from J, the junction contained 13 bases not matched to a gene. The CDR3 has 17 amino acids. Germline V lookup: CDR1 MNHNY, CDR2 SVGAGI (reference sequence).